The 20 T cell receptor beta chains given below trace back to one sample, sequenced in a study of cytomegalovirus exposure and HLA in healthy donors. With 60 Vbeta and 13 Jbeta primers, the PCR was carried out. Profiled with immunoSEQ multiplex PCR; TCRdb holds only in-frame clones, not every one. The sample consists of approximately 69,000 clones, 76% of them appearing once. The sequenced sample was PBMCs. These receptors were taken from a man younger than 35 in good health and CMV-seronegative.

This clone showed up just once. The chain links TRBV5-1 to TRBJ1-1, with a tentative D call TRBD1 (6 bases). This CDR3 is built from 15 residues. Germline V gene data show CDR1 as SGHRS and CDR2 as YFSETQ. V lost 0 bases, J lost 6 bases, and 15 bases lay in between. The CDR3, as DNA: TGCGCCAGCAGCTTGGAGGCGGACAGAAACCCTGAAGCTTTCTTT. This gives the protein CASSLEADRNPEAFF.

This clone was counted a single time. V gene TRBV18 combines with J gene TRBJ1-6, with 7 bases aligning to TRBD1. Per the germline V gene, CDR1 is KGHSH and CDR2 is LQKENI. The CDR3 is 16 residues long. The V segment lost 1 base and the J segment 6 bases; nucleotides outside the gene matches: 6. As DNA, the CDR3 is TGTGCCAGCTCACCACGGGACAGCTCTATTAATTCACCCCTCCACTTT. It codes for CASSPRDSSINSPLHF. Based on the CDR3 plus reference TRBV18 and TRBJ1-6, the full variable domain is NAGVMQNPRHLVRRRGQEARLRCSPMKGHSHVYWYRQLPEEGLKFMVYLQKENIIDESGMPKERFSAEFPKEGPSILRIQQVVRGDSAAYFCASSPRDSSINSPLHFGNGTRLTVT.

The CDR3 reads CASSLRGLLNYEQYF. The CDR3 nucleotides are TGTGCCAGCAGCTTAAGGGGACTGCTCAACTACGAGCAGTACTTC. The chain carries TRBV6-1 and TRBJ2-7; D perhaps matches TRBD2 (6 bases). The germline gives CDR1 MNHNS, CDR2 SASEGT. The V end lost 6 bases, the J end lost 3 bases, and 18 bases lay between the germline ends. The CDR3 covers 15 residues.

The V and J genes are TRBV18 and TRBJ2-2, with 9 bases lining up with TRBD2. Germline lookup yields CDR1 KGHSH and CDR2 LQKENI. This CDR3 region has 15 residues. The trim removed 5 bases at V and 3 bases at J, leaving 4 bases unmatched. The CDR3, as DNA: TGTGCCAGCTCAATGATAGCGGGGGACACCGGGGAGCTGTTTTTT. Translated: CASSMIAGDTGELFF.

This chain links TRBV5-1 with TRBJ2-1; 7 nucleotides agree with TRBD2. Trimming removed 6 bases from V and 0 bases from J; junction bases left unmatched: 12. Germline values: CDR1 SGHRS, CDR2 YFSETQ. The CDR3 runs to 17 residues. The CDR3 protein is CASMPTSLFSSYNEQFF. DNA of the CDR3: TGCGCCAGCATGCCGACTAGCTTATTTAGCTCCTACAATGAGCAGTTCTTC.

As for this clone: A junction end diverges from the germline sequence, so it may reflect a read error. This chain links TRBV9 with TRBJ2-6; D possibly corresponds to TRBD1 (6 bases). The CDR3 totals 15 residues. Germline CDR1 is SGDLS and CDR2 is YYNGEE. Here the CDR3 DNA reads TGTGCCAGCAGCGGGGGGACAACTGGGGCCAACATCCTGACTTTC. This codes for CASSGGTTGANILTF.

The rearrangement uses TRBV4-1 and TRBJ2-7, with D maybe TRBD1 (5 bases). V lost 1 base to trimming and J lost 3 bases, with 13 bases between them. CDR1 and CDR2 (germline): MGHRA, YSYEKL. CDR3 length: 15 amino acids. CDR3 in amino acids: CASSQAAGQNYEQYF. CDR3 sequence (DNA): TGCGCCAGCAGCCAAGCGGCAGGACAAAACTACGAGCAGTACTTC.

The gene calls are TRBV7-9 and TRBJ1-4; no reliable D call. Germline V gene data show CDR1 as SEHNR and CDR2 as FQNEAQ (reference sequence). The CDR3 is made up of 13 amino acids. Trimming pared 6 bases from V and 0 bases from J, leaving 5 bases between. CDR3 nucleotides: TGTGCCAGCAGGGCTGCAACTAATGAAAAACTGTTTTTT. Translation: CASRAATNEKLFF.

This chain joins TRBV28 and TRBJ2-2, with 9 bases aligning to TRBD1. The CDR3 extends over 15 amino acids. Germline loops: CDR1 MDHEN, CDR2 SYDVKM. J gave up 7 bases and V 10 bases, and 13 bases lay outside the gene matches. The CDR3, as DNA: TGTGCCACGTCGGGGACAGGGTCCCTCGGCGGGGAGCTGTTTTTT. Translating it yields CATSGTGSLGGELFF.

J is TRBJ1-2 and V is TRBV27, with D possibly TRBD1 on 5 matching bases. The CDR3 length is 15 residues. Trimming left V 0 bases short and J 7 bases short, with 15 bases between. The germline CDR1 and CDR2 sequences are MNHEY and SMNVEV (reference sequence). CDR3 bases: TGTGCCAGCAGTTTATCGGCCGGGGGAGCCGGTGGCTACACCTTC. It is translated as CASSLSAGGAGGYTF.

The J gene is TRBJ1-4, the V gene TRBV5-1, with D possibly TRBD1 on 5 matching bases. Per germline, CDR1 SGHRS and CDR2 YFSETQ. The CDR3 totals 16 residues. Between the trimmed V and J ends, which lost 0 bases and 12 bases, there was a span of 21 bases. CDR3 DNA sequence: TGCGCCAGCAGCTTGGGTGGGCAGGGCCCAATGAAGGAACTGTTTTTT. Amino acids: CASSLGGQGPMKELFF.

The chain links TRBV6-5 to TRBJ2-5; TRBD2 matches 13 bases. Germline V lookup: CDR1 MNHEY, CDR2 SVGAGI. V gave up 0 bases and J gave up 5 bases; unmatched junction bases: 0. The CDR3 sequence is 15 residues long. CDR3 in amino acids: CASSYSTSGGETQYF. The CDR3 DNA reads TGTGCCAGCAGTTACTCGACTAGCGGGGGGGAGACCCAGTACTTC.

DNA for the CDR3: TGTGCCAGCAGCAGTCAGGGGGCCGGTAATTCACCCCTCCACTTT. As protein: CASSSQGAGNSPLHF. The rearrangement joins TRBV7-8 to TRBJ1-6; TRBD1 matches 8 bases. V shed 5 bases, J shed 6 bases, and the junction held 6 bases outside the gene matches. This CDR3 has 15 amino acids. CDR1 and CDR2 from the germline V gene are SGHVS and FQNEAQ.

The V and J genes are TRBV6-4 and TRBJ2-5; 11 bases agree with TRBD1. The junction had 5 bases not matched to a gene; V was cut back by 3 bases and J by 5 bases. CDR3 length: 15 residues. The germline CDR1 and CDR2 sequences are MRHNA and SNTAGT. The CDR3: CASSEGTGGMETQYF. CDR3 bases: TGTGCCAGCAGTGAAGGGACAGGGGGGATGGAGACCCAGTACTTC.

The genes are TRBV19 and TRBJ1-5; D is ambiguous. The germline CDR1 and CDR2 sequences are LNHDA and SQIVND (reference sequence). V shed 1 base and J shed 1 base, with 8 bases lying between them. This CDR3 comprises 15 residues. This CDR3 is CASSIGQSSNQPQHF. CDR3 nucleotide sequence: TGTGCCAGTAGTATAGGGCAGTCAAGCAATCAGCCCCAGCATTTT.

V usage is TRBV10-3 and J usage is TRBJ2-1; 16 nucleotides line up with TRBD2. The CDR3 has 21 residues. The junction had 12 bases not matched to a gene; V was cut back by 3 bases and J by 1 base. Germline assignment: CDR1 ENHRY and CDR2 SYGVKD. CDR3 amino acids: CAISERSGLAGGLLSYNEQFF. The CDR3 DNA sequence: TGTGCCATCAGTGAACGTTCGGGACTAGCGGGGGGGCTCTTGTCCTACAATGAGCAGTTCTTC.

The sample holds a few counts of this clone. The J gene is TRBJ1-2, the V gene TRBV14; TRBD1 is a possible D gene (5 bases). This CDR3 contains 13 residues. V shed 1 base and J shed 4 bases, with 7 bases lying between them. CDR1 and CDR2 from the germline V gene are SGHDN and FVKESK. DNA for the CDR3: TGTGCCAGCAGCCAAGCAGGGTTCTATGGCTACACCTTC. Protein sequence: CASSQAGFYGYTF.

The CDR3 DNA reads TGTGCCAGCAGTTGGGGACAGGGTCAGCCCCAGCATTTT. This sequence encodes CASSWGQGQPQHF. The chain links TRBV27 to TRBJ1-5; 9 nucleotides agree with TRBD1. The germline V gene has CDR1 MNHEY and CDR2 SMNVEV (reference sequence). V was clipped by 4 bases and J by 6 bases; unmatched bases: 1. This CDR3 spans 13 amino acids.

The chain recombines TRBV9 with TRBJ2-4, with D perhaps matching TRBD2 (7 bases). This CDR3 comprises 15 residues. The V and J ends lost 0 bases and 5 bases respectively, with 12 bases between them. Per the germline V gene, CDR1 is SGDLS and CDR2 is YYNGEE. Here the CDR3 reads CASSVGGGAENIQYF. The CDR3 DNA follows: TGTGCCAGCAGCGTAGGTGGGGGGGCTGAAAACATTCAGTACTTC.

For the CDR3, the DNA is TGTGCCACCCTGCCGGGGGACGTTGGGAGCACTGAAGCTTTCTTT. Translation gives CATLPGDVGSTEAFF. The genes are TRBV6-1 and TRBJ1-1; the D gene is possibly TRBD1 (5 bases). Trimming stripped 10 bases from V and 4 bases from J, with 22 bases between. CDR3 length: 15 amino acids. Germline loops: CDR1 MNHNS, CDR2 SASEGT.